The present T cell receptor beta chain was sequenced within a study of early T cells in non-severe SARS-CoV-2 infection. This clonotype was detected only a few times. TCRdb redid the calling of the 5' RACE reads with MiXCR, one entry per CDR3 protein. The sample holds 85,000 to 100,000 distinct CDR3 sequences, 11% seen once. CDR1 is SGHVS, CDR2 FQNEAQ, per germline. This CDR3 is built from 15 residues. V lost 3 bases to trimming and J lost 5 bases; unmatched junction nucleotides: 9. Sequenced: whole blood. The source is an adult who was a healthcare worker with PCR-confirmed SARS-CoV-2 infection or an uninfected control (not recorded which). This chain links TRBV7-8 with TRBJ2-7; 8 nucleotides agree with TRBD1. The CDR3 DNA reads TGTGCCAGCAGCTTGGTCAGGACAGGGAGTGACGAGCAGTACTTC. It encodes CASSLVRTGSDEQYF.